The T cell receptor beta chain described here comes from a study of cytomegalovirus exposure and HLA in healthy donors listed by TCRdb under 2017. Regarding the complete study: An earlier analysis of approximately 640 of the donors reported about 250 Gb of sequence data and around 120 million unique TCR beta sequences from about 179 million T cells. Genome-wide SNP genotypes for about 55% of the 666 donors were used in a later genetic analysis, which treated that subset as a discovery cohort. A separate validation cohort of more than 100 different subjects was used in addition to the roughly 720-subject first cohort. Class I and class II HLA loci were covered by the typing at four-digit resolution. A later analysis re-analyzed previously published TCR beta repertoires from 550 to 700 donors and added high-resolution HLA genotyping to study TCR occurrence patterns. The aim of the study was to test whether cataloging public T cell receptors could identify signatures of past pathogen exposure. Several DR-DQ haplotypes were treated as single units for association and clustering because of strong linkage in the cohort. Using immunosequencing, the study profiled T cell repertoires from about 650 subjects and related those repertoires to cytomegalovirus serostatus. High-throughput TCR immunosequencing, statistical association of individual TCRs with disease status, and machine learning were combined to predict cytomegalovirus infection status. Donor age, sex, ethnicity and CMV serostatus were collected together with the repertoire data. Rather than using new phenotypic data, the later analysis identified candidate immune exposures from TCR beta sequences and from how often those sequences occurred across donors. An earlier analysis of 587 of the donors used high-throughput TCR beta sequencing to judge whether each TCR beta V gene segment behaved as functional or pseudogenic. An early release that covered roughly 600 HLA-typed donors contained about 300 gigabases of sequencing data and some 87 million unique TCR sequences. Across roughly 420 genotyped donors of the cohort, an average of about 220,000 unique TCR beta nucleotide sequences per donor were sequenced, and 15% to 20% of those sequences were non-productive. The number of typed donors differed by locus: roughly 620-640 for A, B, C, DRB1 and DQB1; 522 for DQA1; around 610 for DPA1; and about 470 for DPB1. All discovery cohort repertoires had been generated using a single sequencing platform. Of the 398 genotyped donors, around 81% fell in the genetic ancestry cluster associated with self-reported Caucasian donors.

The library was produced with the immunoSEQ multiplex PCR assay. For the multiplex PCR, a mixture combining 60 forward primers for TCR Vbeta segments and 13 reverse primers for TCR Jbeta segments was used. The CDR3 region of rearranged TCR beta genes was amplified from genomic DNA by a multiplex PCR assay. The amplified TCR beta libraries were sequenced on the Illumina HiSeq System as 87-base-pair reads. Turning to the authors' computational methods: Across the roughly 670 repertoires, a later analysis counted 80 million or so unique TCR beta chains, 9.5 million to 13 million of which were shared by at least two donors. Raw reads were error-corrected and collapsed into unique sequences with a nearest-neighbor algorithm that merged closely related sequences to remove PCR and sequencing errors. V, D and J gene segments were assigned by aligning CDR3 sequences to IMGT reference sequences. For a sequence to be retained, a match of at least six nucleotides to both a V gene segment and a J gene segment was required. Rearrangements were called productive when the CDR3 lacked stop codons and stayed in frame with V and J; all others were non-productive. CDR3 was defined according to IMGT convention as the region running from the second conserved V-encoded cysteine to the conserved J-encoded phenylalanine. The earlier analysis of 587 of the donors excluded sequences that lacked an unambiguous match to a single V gene segment. In an earlier analysis of 587 of the donors, V segments were called functional above 56.7% productive rearrangements and were called segregating when the between-donor standard deviation exceeded 5%. To diagnose cytomegalovirus status from the catalog of TCR beta chain sequences, a statistical classification framework was built. In a later analysis, TCR nucleotide sequences were compared against IMGT/GENE-DB human TR gene sequences so that V and J genes could be assigned. The TCRdist pipeline was used in a later analysis to assign CDR3 sequences and most-parsimonious VDJ recombination scenarios. A later analysis defined each TCR beta chain by its CDR3 amino acid sequence plus V-gene family, and excluded reads lacking a unique V-gene family. In a later analysis, around 600 highly shared, low-generation-probability nucleotide sequences were removed to address suspected cross-contamination and a sequencing artifact. In a later analysis, a clonal expansion index was calculated for each public chain from normalized within-repertoire ranks of inferred template counts. In a later analysis, generation probabilities were computed with a VDJ recombination model fitted to out-of-frame rearrangements, and the resulting probabilities were checked against IGoR. Hypergeometric tests were used in a later analysis to score TCR-TCR, TCR-HLA and TCR-CMV co-occurrence, with a repertoire-size bias correction applied to the TCR pairs. False discovery rates were estimated in a later analysis by permuting HLA or CMV assignments 20 times. In a later analysis, co-occurring TCRs were grouped using DBSCAN, and TCRdist sequence similarity was added for clustering within HLA-allele-positive subsets. Repertoires with fewer than 30,000 or more than 120,000 public chains were left out of co-occurrence clustering, as were a handful of repertoires with anomalous nucleotide sharing. The table was pulled from immuneACCESS by TCRdb, which kept in-frame rearrangements only. Such tables lose some clones; where checked, under half of the loss comes from unresolved V genes, and the rest has no known cause. The DNA was the basis for D and trimming; V, J and clone size are from that table. Recorded for this sample are fewer than 150,000 clones; about 75% of them occurred a single time. The ten largest clones take up 3.5% to 4% of the sample.

The germline V gene yields SGHTS for CDR1 and YDEGEE for CDR2. The CDR3 starts with the cysteine, ends with the phenylalanine, and has 14 residues. The entry retains the CDR3 DNA only, 42 bases that are in frame from base 1. Overall results and qualifications from the work: In a later analysis, HLA-associated TCR beta chains showed more clonal expansion and lower generation probabilities than non-associated chains that were equally common. Because HLA typing was missing for some donors at each locus, association tests included only the typed subset. CMV serostatus was the only immune exposure information available for the cohort. The authors suggested that the approach could potentially be extended to other disease states and immunological phenotypes. A further reported finding was that TCR beta sequences accurately predicted the HLA-A and HLA-B alleles for most subjects in the first cohort. The study gave a list of about 160 TCR beta chains associated with cytomegalovirus. The sequencing pipeline was judged likely to have produced a cluster of highly shared sequence variants as a technical artifact. V-gene and J-gene trimming of TCR beta chains was associated with a missense DCLRE1C variant in a later genetic analysis, and the association was replicated in an independent cohort. This cohort had only TCR beta chains sequenced, and the lack of alpha or paired-chain data limited which features could be detected. Some 15 rarely observed V segments, including chromosome 9 orphons, were excluded from the earlier analysis of approximately 500 of the donors because counts were too low. When HLA alleles, especially DR and DQ, strongly co-occurred, TCR associations were difficult to assign to individual alleles. In vitro tests confirmed that three of the cytomegalovirus-associated TCR beta chains recognize cytomegalovirus antigens. Some IMGT-functional V segments, including TRBV6-2 and TRBV6-3, could not be distinguished by the 87-base-pair reads and were therefore excluded. While some public TCRs were present in many individuals, most TCR sequences turned up only very rarely across donors. According to a later genetic analysis, donors in an Asian-associated ancestry cluster had fewer N-insertions in productive TCRs than the roughly 660-donor mean. At a false discovery rate of 0.05, a later analysis linked approximately 18,000 TCR beta sequences to specific HLA alleles. According to a later analysis, parvovirus B19, influenza, CMV and Epstein-Barr virus appeared linked to several top co-occurrence clusters. Sequencing depth was assumed to be roughly uniform across donors in the presence/absence analyses, though that assumption may not hold. The classifier was reported to diagnose cytomegalovirus status with high specificity and sensitivity in both the original cohort and the validation cohort. Correlated functional status among segregating V segments might be attributable to linkage disequilibrium, but an unknown experimental factor could not be ruled out. Broadly in line with IMGT annotations, most TCR beta V segments showed up in productive rearrangements about 87% or about 30% of the time in an earlier analysis of several hundred of the donors. A later analysis found that most CMV-associated TCR beta chains appeared HLA-restricted, with HLA associations seemingly driven largely by CMV exposure. In a later analysis, the rate of TCR association differed among HLA loci, with DRB1 alleles having the most associated TCRs and HLA-C alleles having the fewest.

The cohort comprised some 700 healthy bone marrow donors. At the time of sampling, all cohort members were nominally healthy, though unrecorded immune exposures were likely present. The donor was CMV seronegative and was included in the group of over 300 seronegative cohort members. A peripheral blood sample was collected from each donor, and TCR beta sequencing was performed on peripheral blood mononuclear cells. The Qiagen DNeasy Blood Extraction Kit was used to extract genomic DNA from the blood cell samples. A note on this clone: The antigen it recognizes is unknown. Base qualities are not at hand, and no much larger clone is one base apart.

This TCR was recovered from a man between 18 and 35 years old in good health and CMV-seronegative. The chain couples TRBV5-8 to TRBJ2-5, with 7 central nucleotides matching TRBD1. The DNA end is more similar to TRBJ2-7, so the J call may be wrong. The sequencing input was PBMCs. CDR3 reads: CASSPGQDSYEQYF. In nucleotide form, the sequence is TGTGCCAGCAGCCCAGGACAGGATTCCTACGAGCAGTACTTC.